These 25 T cell receptor beta chains share one sample of origin, sequenced in a study of breast tumors, draining lymph nodes, adjacent tissues. TCRdb ran MiXCR on the multiplex PCR reads and lists one entry per CDR3 protein. This sample yields 200,000 to 300,000 distinct CDR3 sequences, of which around 30% are seen a single time; 1.1% belongs to the top ten. The lymph nodes were axillary draining lymph nodes from breast cancer patients. The sequenced sample consisted of axillary lymph node tissue. The receptors here all came from a female donor with breast cancer. Some clones in this sample may be carry-over from other donors' samples.

There are many counts of this clonotype. A read error may account for a junction end that differs from germline. J is TRBJ2-7 and V is TRBV20-1, with D uncertain. This CDR3 is built from 11 residues. Germline-derived CDR1 and CDR2 are DFQATT and SNEGSKA (reference sequence). The CDR3 protein is CSAREAYEQYF. The CDR3 DNA reads TGCAGTGCCAGAGAAGCCTACGAGCAGTACTTC.

The chain employs TRBV6-1 and TRBJ1-1; D is unclear. V lost 1 base and J lost 0, with 3 bases in between. Germline V lookup: CDR1 MNHNS, CDR2 SASEGT. This CDR3 has 13 residues. CDR3: CASSEVVNTEAFF. The CDR3 DNA reads TGTGCCAGCAGTGAAGTCGTGAACACTGAAGCTTTCTTT.

This clonotype appeared many times. The V gene is TRBV20-1, the J gene TRBJ1-2; D unresolved. Trimming cost V 6 bases and J 8 bases, with 13 bases left between them. The CDR3 has 11 amino acids. Germline V lookup: CDR1 DFQATT, CDR2 SNEGSKA (reference sequence). For the CDR3, the DNA is TGCAGTGCCCCAAATCTCAGCGGCTACACCTTC. It codes for CSAPNLSGYTF.

This clonotype was found many times. The gene calls are TRBV10-3 and TRBJ2-5; no clear D. V dropped 2 bases and J dropped 2 bases, with 3 bases sitting between them. Germline CDR1 reads ENHRY; CDR2 reads SYGVKD. The CDR3 runs to 12 residues. The CDR3 reads CAISEPQETQYF. The DNA of the CDR3 is TGTGCCATCAGTGAGCCGCAAGAGACCCAGTACTTC.

V gene TRBV18 combines with J gene TRBJ1-2, with TRBD1 matching 10 bases. The CDR3 loop spans 16 amino acids. V was clipped by 2 bases and J by 4 bases; unmatched bases: 7. Per germline, CDR1 KGHSH and CDR2 LQKENI. CDR3 nucleotides: TGTGCCAGCTCACCAAGGGGCGGACAGGGGGTCTATGGCTACACCTTC. Translation gives CASSPRGGQGVYGYTF. Full variable domain (outside the CDR3, taken from reference TRBV18 and TRBJ1-2): NAGVMQNPRHLVRRRGQEARLRCSPMKGHSHVYWYRQLPEEGLKFMVYLQKENIIDESGMPKERFSAEFPKEGPSILRIQQVVRGDSAAYFCASSPRGGQGVYGYTFGSGTRLTVV.

This clonotype was picked up a small number of times. V and J are TRBV6-1 and TRBJ2-2; 9 bases are a match to TRBD1. Losses at the gene ends were 6 bases for V and 6 bases for J; bases not matched to a gene: 8. The CDR3 consists of 15 residues. Germline V gives CDR1 MNHNS, CDR2 SASEGT. CDR3 region: CASRKQGALAGELFF. The CDR3 DNA sequence: TGTGCCAGCAGAAAACAGGGGGCGCTGGCCGGGGAGCTGTTTTTT.

This clonotype was found many times. This chain links TRBV6-5 with TRBJ2-5; 11 bases are shared with TRBD2. Looked up from germline, CDR1 is MNHEY and CDR2 is SVGAGI. There are 15 residues in the CDR3. J gave up 4 bases and V 4 bases, and 5 bases lay outside the gene matches. CDR3 in DNA: TGTGCCAGCAGTTCGATCCTAGCGGGAGGAGAGACCCAGTACTTC. Protein sequence: CASSSILAGGETQYF.

This clonotype was found many times. V and J are TRBV7-2 and TRBJ1-2, with D possibly being TRBD1 (5 bases). The length of the CDR3 is 15 residues. V was trimmed by 2 bases and J by 5 bases, leaving 15 bases between them. Germline assignment: CDR1 SGHTA and CDR2 FQGNSA. CDR3: CASSLQGRRVYGYTF. In DNA, the CDR3 is TGTGCCAGCAGCTTACAGGGAAGGAGGGTTTATGGCTACACCTTC.

The gene calls are TRBV6-6 and TRBJ2-2; 13 nucleotides align to TRBD2. The CDR3 runs to 16 residues. CDR1 and CDR2 from the germline V gene are MNHNY and SVGAGI (reference sequence). V was pared by 5 bases and J by 4 bases, with 4 bases of the junction left unmatched. Here the CDR3 DNA reads TGTGCCAGCAGTCCCTGGACTAGCGGGAGCACCGGGGAGCTGTTTTTT. It is translated as CASSPWTSGSTGELFF.

At least ten counts were recorded for this clonotype. This chain connects TRBV4-2 to TRBJ2-3, with D unclear. The CDR3 has 14 residues. Germline V gene data show CDR1 as LGHNA and CDR2 as YNFKEQ. V was shortened by 0 bases and J by 2 bases, with 6 bases between the two germline ends. The CDR3 coding sequence is TGTGCCAGCAGCCAAGAACAGTCCACAGATACGCAGTATTTT. Its protein is CASSQEQSTDTQYF.

This clonotype has more than one count but fewer than ten. One junction end disagrees with the germline gene, perhaps due to a read error. V is TRBV20-1 and J is TRBJ1-2; TRBD1 matches 9 bases. The CDR3 length is 14 residues. The V gene's germline CDR1 is DFQATT and CDR2 SNEGSKA (reference sequence). For the CDR3, the DNA is TGCAGTGCTCTACGGACAGGGGCGAGCCCTGGCTACCCCTTC. Its protein is CSALRTGASPGYPF.

The sample holds many counts of this clonotype. The genes are TRBV2 and TRBJ2-5; a weak D match, TRBD1 (6 bases). This CDR3 has 13 residues. Per germline, CDR1 SNHLY and CDR2 FYNNEI. Trimming pared 6 bases from V and 5 bases from J, leaving 13 bases between. The CDR3 nucleotides read TGTGCCAGCAGCTCGGGGACAATGGAGACCCAGTACTTC. This codes for CASSSGTMETQYF.

This clonotype was seen at least ten times. This could be a read error, since a much larger clone is one nucleotide away. The CDR3, as DNA: TGCAGTGCCGCCGGGGAGAGGTATTCACCCCTCCACTTT. Encoded protein: CSAAGERYSPLHF. The chain links TRBV20-1 to TRBJ1-6; no clear D gene. V lost 6 bases and J 8 bases, leaving 14 bases between the germline ends. The CDR3 runs 13 residues. Germline loops: CDR1 DFQATT, CDR2 SNEGSKA (reference sequence).

At least ten counts were recorded for this clonotype. V gene TRBV7-2 combines with J gene TRBJ2-7; 8 bases fit TRBD1. CDR1 is SGHTA and CDR2 is FQGNSA in the germline V gene. Trimming cost V 5 bases and J 0 bases; bases outside gene matches: 3. There are 14 residues in the CDR3. CDR3 protein: CASSVTGVSYEQYF. The CDR3 bases are TGTGCCAGCAGCGTGACAGGGGTCTCCTACGAGCAGTACTTC.

The genes are TRBV20-1 and TRBJ2-1; 11 nucleotides match TRBD1. The trim removed 5 bases at V and 12 bases at J, leaving 6 bases unmatched. CDR1 is DFQATT and CDR2 is SNEGSKA in the germline V gene (reference sequence). The CDR3 spans 12 residues. The CDR3 DNA reads TGCAGTGCTCGGACAGGGGGCGATGGGCAGTTCTTC. Translating it yields CSARTGGDGQFF.

The chain carries TRBV19 and TRBJ2-7; 14 bases match TRBD2. The CDR3 is made up of 19 amino acids. V shed 5 bases, J shed 0 bases, and the junction held 12 bases outside the gene matches. CDR1 is LNHDA, CDR2 SQIVND, per germline (reference sequence). The CDR3 region is CASSRTGTSGGGPSYEQYF. DNA of the CDR3: TGTGCCAGTAGTCGAACCGGGACTAGCGGGGGAGGGCCCTCCTACGAGCAGTACTTC.

This clonotype has ten or more counts. The CDR3 reads CATSDLGQGFTGELFF. For the CDR3, the DNA is TGTGCCACCAGTGATTTGGGACAGGGGTTCACCGGGGAGCTGTTTTTT. The V gene is TRBV24-1, the J gene TRBJ2-2, with TRBD1 identical over 9 bases. The CDR3 sequence is 16 residues long. In germline, CDR1 is KGHDR, CDR2 SFDVKD. V trimming: 0 bases; J trimming: 4 bases; junction bases outside the gene matches: 2.

Ten or more counts support this clonotype. The rearrangement joins TRBV12-3 or TRBV12-4 to TRBJ1-4, with TRBD1 matching over 7 bases. There are 15 residues in the CDR3. V lost 1 base and J lost 5; bases outside the gene matches: 4. The CDR3 sequence is CASSLDRGANEKLFF. Written as DNA, the CDR3 is TGTGCCAGCAGTTTAGACAGGGGCGCCAATGAAAAACTGTTTTTT.

Comments on this clonotype: Lacking the conserved final phenylalanine or tryptophan, this CDR3 likely reflects a read error. The chain uses TRBV20-1 and TRBJ2-1; D might be TRBD2 (5 bases). The CDR3 has 14 residues. Germline CDR1 is DFQATT and CDR2 is SNEGSKA (reference sequence). The ends were cut back, 5 bases at V and 10 bases at J, with 21 bases in the middle. DNA of the CDR3: TGCAGTGCTCCGCCCCTAAGCGGACTCACGGAGCAGTTCCTC. It specifies CSAPPLSGLTEQFL.

V is TRBV10-3 and J is TRBJ2-5; 10 nucleotides align to TRBD2. Per the germline V gene, CDR1 is ENHRY and CDR2 is SYGVKD. J lost 6 bases, V lost 2 bases, and 12 bases had no gene match. The CDR3 runs 17 residues. The CDR3 bases are TGTGCCATCAGTGAGAGCGGGAGGGCCGGGGGAGACCAGACCCAGTACTTC. This sequence encodes CAISESGRAGGDQTQYF.

The CDR3 is CAWSGVGHGYTF. In DNA, the CDR3 is TGTGCCTGGAGTGGGGTTGGGCATGGCTACACCTTC. The rearrangement links TRBV30 to TRBJ1-2; D is uncertain. Trimming cost V 1 base and J 6 bases, with 9 bases left between them. Per the germline V gene, CDR1 is GTSNPN and CDR2 is SVGIG (reference sequence). The CDR3 consists of 12 residues.

The table lists this clonotype with many counts. The CDR3 DNA reads TGCGCCAGCAGCCAAGTAGATACGCAGTATTTT. This translates into CASSQVDTQYF. V gene TRBV4-1 combines with J gene TRBJ2-3; D not certain. This CDR3 region has 11 residues. Germline CDR1 reads MGHRA; CDR2 reads YSYEKL. V was trimmed by 1 base and J by 5 bases, leaving 1 base between them.

This clonotype was recorded once. A read error may explain this, as a much larger clone is one base away. V gene TRBV6-5 combines with J gene TRBJ2-1, with D perhaps TRBD1 (5 bases). Germline values: CDR1 MNHEY, CDR2 SVGAGI. V was clipped by 10 bases and J by 4 bases, with 23 bases between them. The CDR3 covers 16 residues. The CDR3 bases are TGTGCCAATAGGGGATTAGACAGTGGCTCGTACAATGAGCAGTTCTTC. This codes for CANRGLDSGSYNEQFF.

Points on this clonotype: A much bigger clone sits one base away, suggesting this may be a read error. The CDR3 region has the DNA TGTGCCAGCAGTTTCATCCGCGCCAACGTCCTGACTTTC. Amino acid sequence: CASSFIRANVLTF. The J gene is TRBJ2-6, the V gene TRBV12-3 or TRBV12-4; D is unclear. The CDR3 consists of 13 residues. The V end was cut by 3 bases, the J end by 7 bases, with 7 bases between.

This clonotype was seen many times. The chain carries TRBV19 and TRBJ2-7; possibly TRBD1 for D (5 bases). The CDR3 has 15 residues. The V end lost 6 bases, the J end lost 2 bases, and 17 bases lay between the germline ends. Germline V lookup: CDR1 LNHDA, CDR2 SQIVND (reference sequence). The CDR3 DNA reads TGTGCCAGTAGGGCCCGGACACAGCGTCCCTACGAGCAGTACTTC. It yields the protein CASRARTQRPYEQYF. The full variable domain, with the rest looked up from reference TRBV19 and TRBJ2-7, is DGGITQSPKYLFRKEGQNVTLSCEQNLNHDAMYWYRQDPGQGLRLIYYSQIVNDFQKGDIAEGYSVSREKKESFPLTVTSAQKNPTAFYLCASRARTQRPYEQYFGPGTRLTVT.